This TCR beta chain comes out of a study of blood T cell repertoires in COVID-19. Background on the study: The cDNA or gDNA used as material had been derived from T cells, B-cell-depleted T cells, or PBMCs.

The CDR3 consists of 18 residues. The method was immunoSEQ multiplex PCR; TCRdb's version includes in-frame clones alone and lacks a portion of them. This table holds around 300,000 clones, roughly 86% found once. The material sequenced was PBMCs or T cells enriched from blood (not recorded which). The chain is built from TRBV7-5 and TRBJ2-2; the D call TRBD2 from the table was never checked on the DNA. TRBV7-5 is a documented pseudogene. The sequence derives from a woman in her twenties or thirties who had recovered from COVID-19. The CDR3 loop reads CVRSLLQRREFNTGELFF. The CDR3 region has the DNA TGTGTCAGAAGCTTACTCCAAAGGCGGGAGTTTAACACCGGGGAGCTGTTTTTT.